The sequence of this T cell receptor (beta chain) was determined in a study of shared clonotypes between healthy human individuals. The overall study: Samples came from two female and a few male donors aged 18 to 49. Study results and limitations: Researchers sampled blood only, noting tissue repertoires likely differ.

Trimming took 5 bases from V and 1 from J, leaving 17 bases between them. The CDR3 extends over 16 amino acids. Germline V lookup: CDR1 MDHEN, CDR2 SYDVKM. Profiling relied on immunoSEQ multiplex PCR, and the TCRdb table lists in-frame clones only, not all of them. The sample carries about 480,000 clones, more than 65% recorded once. This clone showed up just once. Its antigen is unknown. Specimen: PBMCs. The sequence came from a woman aged 40 to 50 in good health. Some clones in this sample may be carry-over from other donors' samples. The rearrangement links TRBV28 to TRBJ1-2; no definite D call. CDR3 amino acids: CASSPPGGEGNYGYTF. The CDR3 DNA reads as TGTGCCAGCAGTCCTCCCGGAGGTGAAGGTAACTATGGCTACACCTTC.